The 14 T cell receptor beta chains presented below share a single source sample, sequenced in a study of T cell repertoires in cytomegalovirus infection. TCRdb fed the reads into MiXCR, producing one record per CDR3 protein. Here the sample spans 640,000 or so distinct CDR3 sequences, roughly 30% being singletons. These receptors have no identified antigens. The sample consisted of cultured PBMCs, taken from culture after CMV antigen stimulation. These receptor sequences come from a human donor in good health (CMV status not recorded). Some clones in this sample may be carry-over from other donors' samples.

This chain connects TRBV20-1 to TRBJ2-3; 9 nucleotides line up with TRBD2. V shed 6 bases, J shed 2 bases, and the junction held 6 bases outside the gene matches. The length of the CDR3 is 14 residues. Germline V CDR1 and CDR2: DFQATT, SNEGSKA (reference sequence). CDR3 sequence: CSARGTSYTDTQYF. The CDR3 bases are TGCAGTGCCAGGGGGACTAGCTACACAGATACGCAGTATTTT.

V usage is TRBV2 and J usage is TRBJ2-2; 11 bases fit TRBD2. The length of the CDR3 is 18 residues. Looked up from germline, CDR1 is SNHLY and CDR2 is FYNNEI. The trim removed 8 bases at V and 1 base at J, leaving 12 bases unmatched. For the CDR3, the DNA is TGTGCCAGCGAGCCCACACGACTAGCGGGATGGAACACCGGGGAGCTGTTTTTT. Its protein product is CASEPTRLAGWNTGELFF.

The V and J genes are TRBV7-9 and TRBJ2-7; weak D call: TRBD2 (6 bases). V dropped 2 bases and J dropped 2 bases, with 10 bases sitting between them. The germline CDR1 and CDR2 sequences are SEHNR and FQNEAQ (reference sequence). The CDR3 totals 14 residues. The CDR3 region has the DNA TGTGCCAGCAGCTTAAATGGAGGGACCTACGAGCAGTACTTC. This sequence encodes CASSLNGGTYEQYF. Based on the CDR3 plus reference TRBV7-9 and TRBJ2-7, the full variable domain is DTGVSQNPRHKITKRGQNVTFRCDPISEHNRLYWYRQTLGQGPEFLTYFQNEAQLEKSRLLSDRFSAERPKGSFSTLEIQRTEQGDSAMYLCASSLNGGTYEQYFGPGTRLTVT.

J is TRBJ2-5 and V is TRBV6-1; the D gene is possibly TRBD1 (7 bases). V lost 6 bases to trimming and J lost 5 bases, with 16 bases between them. Germline V gene lookup returns CDR1 MNHNS and CDR2 SASEGT. The length of the CDR3 is 14 residues. CDR3 sequence reads: CASSRTGGGETQYF. CDR3 coding DNA: TGTGCCAGCAGCAGGACAGGAGGGGGGGAGACCCAGTACTTC.

This clonotype was counted ten times or more. The chain's CDR3 is CASSLTGWQGVGYTF. In DNA form, the CDR3 reads TGTGCCAGCAGCTTAACGGGCTGGCAGGGGGTAGGCTACACCTTC. V gene TRBV7-2 combines with J gene TRBJ1-2, with 7 bases fitting TRBD1. CDR1 SGHTA and CDR2 FQGNSA come from the germline V gene. The CDR3 runs 15 residues. Unmatched junction bases numbered 11, after V lost 2 bases and J lost 8 bases. The full variable domain, completed using reference TRBV7-2 and TRBJ1-2, is GAGVSQSPSNKVTEKGKDVELRCDPISGHTALYWYRQSLGQGLEFLIYFQGNSAPDKSGLPSDRFSAERTGGSVSTLTIQRTQQEDSAVYLCASSLTGWQGVGYTFGSGTRLTVV.

This clonotype was seen a few times. This sequence joins TRBV19 and TRBJ1-5, with D perhaps matching TRBD1 (6 bases). Trimming took off 4 bases at V and 7 bases at J, with 14 bases between the two ends. The length of the CDR3 is 14 residues. Per the germline V gene, CDR1 is LNHDA and CDR2 is SQIVND (reference sequence). The CDR3 bases are TGTGCCAGTAGTAGGGGACTTAGGGGGCAGCCCCAGCATTTT. This encodes CASSRGLRGQPQHF. Full variable domain (outside the CDR3, taken from reference TRBV19 and TRBJ1-5): DGGITQSPKYLFRKEGQNVTLSCEQNLNHDAMYWYRQDPGQGLRLIYYSQIVNDFQKGDIAEGYSVSREKKESFPLTVTSAQKNPTAFYLCASSRGLRGQPQHFGDGTRLSIL.

There are a few counts of this clonotype. The V gene is TRBV11-2, the J gene TRBJ2-5; possible D gene TRBD2, 5 bases. The CDR3 length is 15 residues. V lost 1 base and J lost 5, with 14 bases in between. Germline CDR1 is SGHAT and CDR2 is FQNNGV. CDR3 DNA: TGTGCCAGCAGCTTAGTAGGGCCAGCGGTGGAGACCCAGTACTTC. Protein sequence: CASSLVGPAVETQYF.

At least ten counts were recorded for this clonotype. The J gene is TRBJ1-1, the V gene TRBV7-2, with D uncertain. Looked up from germline, CDR1 is SGHTA and CDR2 is FQGNSA. V lost 1 base to trimming and J lost 2 bases, with 11 bases between them. This CDR3 is built from 15 residues. The chain's CDR3 is CASSLGRIVNTEAFF. In DNA form, the CDR3 reads TGTGCCAGCAGCTTAGGCCGGATTGTCAACACTGAAGCTTTCTTT. The whole variable domain, filled in from reference TRBV7-2 and TRBJ1-1, reads GAGVSQSPSNKVTEKGKDVELRCDPISGHTALYWYRQSLGQGLEFLIYFQGNSAPDKSGLPSDRFSAERTGGSVSTLTIQRTQQEDSAVYLCASSLGRIVNTEAFFGQGTRLTVV.

This clonotype has at least ten counts. This sequence joins TRBV7-2 and TRBJ2-3; 7 nucleotides align to TRBD2. Germline-derived CDR1 and CDR2 are SGHTA and FQGNSA. Trimming cost V 5 bases and J 4 bases; bases outside gene matches: 6. This CDR3 spans 14 amino acids. The CDR3 is CASSPYSGPDTQYF. In DNA, the CDR3 is TGTGCCAGCAGCCCATATAGCGGGCCAGATACGCAGTATTTT. The full variable domain, in which reference TRBV7-2 and TRBJ2-3 provide the parts outside the CDR3, is GAGVSQSPSNKVTEKGKDVELRCDPISGHTALYWYRQSLGQGLEFLIYFQGNSAPDKSGLPSDRFSAERTGGSVSTLTIQRTQQEDSAVYLCASSPYSGPDTQYFGPGTRLTVL.

The J gene is TRBJ2-1, the V gene TRBV20-1; 8 nucleotides align to TRBD2. This CDR3 comprises 14 residues. Trimming removed 6 bases from V and 3 bases from J; junction bases left unmatched: 7. Germline values: CDR1 DFQATT, CDR2 SNEGSKA (reference sequence). Written as DNA, the CDR3 is TGCAGTGCCAAGGGACTAGAGGGCTACAATGAGCAGTTCTTC. It translates to CSAKGLEGYNEQFF.

The chain has TRBV5-4 and TRBJ1-2; D is perhaps TRBD1 (5 bases). Germline CDR1 SGHNT, CDR2 YYREEE (reference sequence). The V gene lost 1 base and the J gene lost 5 bases, with 18 bases spanning the gap. The CDR3 runs to 16 residues. CDR3 bases: TGTGCCAGCAGCTTGCCGAGGGAGGCGGGGGGTTATGGCTACACCTTC. Residues: CASSLPREAGGYGYTF.

The rearrangement links TRBV5-4 to TRBJ2-1; D possibly uses TRBD1 or TRBD2 (5 bases each). V was trimmed by 2 bases and J by 10 bases, leaving 25 bases between them. The germline gives CDR1 SGHNT, CDR2 YYREEE (reference sequence). The CDR3 has 17 residues. The CDR3 sequence: CASSFAFGASSVREQFF. The CDR3 DNA sequence: TGTGCCAGCAGCTTCGCCTTCGGGGCTAGTTCAGTCCGAGAGCAGTTCTTC.

This clonotype occurred a few times. The chain employs TRBV19 and TRBJ2-2; TRBD1 matches 7 bases. V shed 4 bases and J 1 base; nucleotides not matched to a gene: 21. This CDR3 is 21 amino acids long. Germline V gives CDR1 LNHDA, CDR2 SQIVND (reference sequence). CDR3 DNA: TGTGCCAGTAGTACAACGATTTGGACAGGTGGGGGTAGGAGGAACACCGGGGAGCTGTTTTTT. Translating gives CASSTTIWTGGGRRNTGELFF.

This clonotype has a count of ten or more. The chain combines TRBV11-2 with TRBJ1-4, with 8 positions matching TRBD1. J gave up 5 bases and V 5 bases, and 7 bases lay outside the gene matches. This CDR3 spans 15 amino acids. CDR1 and CDR2 (germline): SGHAT, FQNNGV. The CDR3 nucleotides are TGTGCCAGCAGCCCGATGGGACAGGCGAATGAAAAACTGTTTTTT. This gives the protein CASSPMGQANEKLFF.